This T cell receptor (beta chain) was identified in a study of naive and memory T cell subsets. An equimolar mix of two oligonucleotides served as the beta constant-region primer for TRBC1 and TRBC2. Four rounds of PCR amplified the ligated cDNA using nested alpha and beta constant-region primers plus SP2. TCRdb passed the UMI-ligation and nested PCR reads through MiXCR, listing each CDR3 protein once. The top ten hold about 1.3% of the sample, which has approximately 80,000 distinct CDR3 sequences, about 9.9% seen once. Four subsets defined by CD45RA and CD27 were sorted after CD3, CD4, CD8 and live/dead staining. V dropped 3 bases and J dropped 0; count of bases not matched to a gene: 4. The CDR3 spans 16 residues. CDR1 and CDR2 (germline): SNHLY, FYNNEI.

The rearrangement joins TRBV2 to TRBJ2-7, with 11 positions matching TRBD2. The sample was naive CD8+ T cells from blood. The clonotype was recovered from a human donor in good health. The CDR3 is CASSEGTSGSSYEQYF. In DNA form, the CDR3 reads TGTGCCAGCAGTGAGGGGACTAGCGGCTCCTCCTACGAGCAGTACTTC.